One sample yielded the 25 T cell receptor beta chains listed below, sequenced in a study of CD8+CD57+ T cells in acquired aplastic anemia. Investigators profiled TCR beta VDJ and CDR3 from genomic DNA template. In TCRdb, the reads were re-called with MiXCR into one record per CDR3 protein. The repertoire holds fewer than 300,000 distinct CDR3 sequences, with roughly 80% as singletons. All sequencing subjects had displayed CD8+CD57+ cell expansion on flow cytometry. Sequencing was carried out using sorted CD4+, CD8+, or CD8+CD57+ T cells (not recorded which) from PBMCs. The receptors come from a human donor with aplastic anemia.

This clonotype occurred many times. J is TRBJ1-6 and V is TRBV20-1, with a tentative D call TRBD1 (6 bases). From germline, CDR1 is DFQATT and CDR2 SNEGSKA (reference sequence). This CDR3 contains 16 residues. V shed 0 bases and J shed 4 bases, with 13 bases lying between them. The CDR3 nucleotides are TGCAGTGCTAGAGATAAGGAGGGGACATATAATTCACCCCTCCACTTT. Translation gives CSARDKEGTYNSPLHF.

A remark on this clonotype: This is likely a read error, given that the CDR3 carries no conserved phenylalanine or tryptophan at its end. V and J are TRBV7-2 and TRBJ2-2; D is perhaps TRBD2 (6 bases). The CDR3 loop spans 12 amino acids. The germline CDR1 and CDR2 sequences are SGHTA and FQGNSA. The CDR3 loop reads CASSLELGGLFY. CDR3 nucleotides: TGTGCCAGCAGCTTAGAACTCGGGGGGCTGTTTTAT.

With respect to this clonotype: An end of the junction differs from the germline gene, which may be a read error. The chain joins TRBV9 to TRBJ1-2; possibly TRBD1 for D (5 bases). The CDR3 has 14 residues. The germline V gene has CDR1 SGDLS and CDR2 YYNGEE. The CDR3 here is CASSVGGPSTDTPF. CDR3 coding DNA: TGTGCCAGCAGCGTAGGGGGACCGAGCACAGATACGCCCTTC.

As concerns this clonotype: At one of its ends the junction is not consistent with the germline gene, which may arise from a read error. V is TRBV7-9 and J is TRBJ1-4, with no clear D. The germline CDR1 and CDR2 sequences are SEHNR and FQNEAQ (reference sequence). The CDR3 covers 14 residues. CDR3 sequence (DNA): TGTGCCAGCGGGATAGGGCACAAAGAGGAGTTCTTGTGGTTT. Translating it yields CASGIGHKEEFLWF.

This clonotype was seen more than once but under ten times. At one boundary the junction diverges from the germline segment, which might be a read error. V gene TRBV7-8 combines with J gene TRBJ2-7, with 7 bases lining up with TRBD2. CDR3 size: 14 residues. Germline V CDR1 and CDR2: SGHVS, FQNEAQ. CDR3 sequence (DNA): TGTGCCACCAGCTTAGCGGGCGGACCCGATGAGCAGTATTTC. This sequence encodes CATSLAGGPDEQYF.

CDR3 sequence reads: CASSVEKNSYNEQFF. In DNA, the CDR3 is TGTGCCAGCAGCGTGGAGAAGAACTCCTACAATGAGCAGTTCTTC. The J gene is TRBJ2-1, the V gene TRBV5-5; no definite D call. Germline V gene lookup returns CDR1 SGHKS and CDR2 YYEKEE (reference sequence). Trimming removed 4 bases at V and 0 bases at J, with 11 bases between. This CDR3 has 15 residues.

This clonotype was detected only a few times. This chain joins TRBV7-8 and TRBJ2-6; TRBD1 agrees at 7 bases. The CDR3 is 16 amino acids. Germline CDR1 SGHVS, CDR2 FQNEAQ. The V segment lost 3 bases and the J segment 15 bases; nucleotides outside the gene matches: 17. CDR3 in DNA: TGTGCCAGCAGCTTTGATGCAGACGGGACAGCCCTTTCCCTGACTTTC. This encodes CASSFDADGTALSLTF.

Regarding this clonotype: One end of the junction varies from germline; a read error may be responsible. The J gene is TRBJ1-1, the V gene TRBV7-6, with D uncertain. The CDR3 is 15 residues long. In germline, CDR1 is SGHVS, CDR2 FNYEAQ. Here the CDR3 DNA reads TGTGCCAGCACCTTAGGGAGGGTCCGCTCTGGTGACGACTTCTTT. As protein: CASTLGRVRSGDDFF.

A word on this clonotype: The CDR3 does not close with the conserved phenylalanine or tryptophan, likely indicating a read error. The limits of the CDR3 on the DNA are not certain, so only TCRdb's listed CDR3 is given. The chain employs TRBV7-2 and TRBJ1-5; the table's D gene call, TRBD1, was not cross checked with the DNA. The germline V gene has CDR1 SGHTA and CDR2 FQGNSA. The CDR3 is 13 residues long, ends included. The CDR3 reads CASSKQGATNEKL.

The chain carries TRBV7-9 and TRBJ1-2, with D tentatively TRBD2 (6 bases). With the DNA end fitting TRBJ2-1 better, the J assignment may be wrong. The germline gives CDR1 SEHNR, CDR2 FQNEAQ (reference sequence). The CDR3 is 19 residues long. CDR3 nucleotide sequence: TGTGCCAGCAGCCGGGAGCCCGAACACCGGGGAGCCTTAAACAATGAGCAGTTCTTC. Translating gives CASSREPEHRGALNNEQFF.

This sequence joins TRBV7-2 and TRBJ2-5; D not resolved. Trimming took 0 bases from V and 5 from J, leaving 10 bases between them. Germline CDR1 SGHTA, CDR2 FQGNSA. The CDR3 consists of 14 residues. CDR3 bases: TGTGCCAGCAGCTTAGCAGGTACTCGGGAGACCCAGTACTTC. This encodes CASSLAGTRETQYF.

This CDR3 is CASSKQGASNENLFF. Here the CDR3 DNA reads TGTGCCAGCAGTAAACAGGGGGCAAGTAATGAAAACCTGTTTTTT. J is TRBJ2-2 and V is TRBV7-9; the match to TRBD1 covers 9 bases. Looked up from germline, CDR1 is SEHNR and CDR2 is FQNEAQ (reference sequence). The CDR3 contains 15 residues. The V and J ends lost 6 bases and 14 bases, in that order; junction bases with no gene match: 16.

As concerns this clonotype: At one end, the junction sequence differs from germline, possibly due to a read error. This chain joins TRBV7-6 and TRBJ2-3, with D perhaps being TRBD1 or TRBD2 (6 bases each). This CDR3 region has 13 residues. Per the germline V gene, CDR1 is SGHVS and CDR2 is FNYEAQ. The CDR3 DNA sequence: TGTGCCAGCGGGCACGGGGGCACAGTTGCGCCGCATTTT. It codes for CASGHGGTVAPHF.

Only one count was recorded for this clonotype. One end of the junction fails to match germline, which may point to a read error. The rearrangement links TRBV7-2 to TRBJ2-3; D perhaps matches TRBD2 (7 bases). This CDR3 has 13 residues. CDR1 and CDR2 (germline): SGHTA, FQGNSA. The CDR3 bases are TGTGCCAGCAGCCCCGGGGGGCCTGCGTCGGTATGCTTT. Its translation is CASSPGGPASVCF.

The chain is built from TRBV7-2 and TRBJ2-7; either TRBD1 or TRBD2 may supply D (5 bases each). This CDR3 is built from 12 residues. V lost 5 bases, J lost 9 bases, and 14 bases lay in between. CDR1 and CDR2 (germline): SGHTA, FQGNSA. CDR3 coding DNA: TGTGCCAGCAGCCGAGGGGCGGCTGGGCAGTACGTC. Translating gives CASSRGAAGQYV.

The rearrangement uses TRBV7-2 and TRBJ2-1; no reliable D call. CDR1 is SGHTA, CDR2 FQGNSA, per germline. The CDR3 is 15 residues long. With 3 bases removed from V and 15 bases from J, the gap between germline ends came to 24 bases. The CDR3 DNA sequence: TGTGCCAGCAGCTTTCATCCAGCCGGCAACGCCGTGCCGTTCTTC. This codes for CASSFHPAGNAVPFF.

As concerns this clonotype: The junction shows a germline mismatch at one end, possibly a read error. The V gene is TRBV7-2, the J gene TRBJ2-3, with TRBD1 matching over 7 bases. Germline lookup yields CDR1 SGHTA and CDR2 FQGNSA. The CDR3 runs to 13 residues. This CDR3 reads CASGLGGTAETQF. Written as DNA, the CDR3 is TGTGCCAGCGGCTTAGGGGGCACAGCTGAGACGCAGTTT.

The rearrangement joins TRBV7-8 to TRBJ2-7; the D is unclear. The CDR3 covers 18 residues. Trimming pared 2 bases from V and 4 bases from J, leaving 24 bases between. Germline V gene data show CDR1 as SGHVS and CDR2 as FQNEAQ. The DNA for the CDR3 is TGTGCCAGCAGCTTACATCGAGGTCCCGATGCGCAGTATTACGAGCAGTACGTC. This encodes CASSLHRGPDAQYYEQYV.

This chain connects TRBV7-9 to TRBJ2-3, with D perhaps being TRBD1 or TRBD2 (5 bases each). The CDR3 extends over 14 amino acids. The V gene's germline CDR1 is SEHNR and CDR2 FQNEAQ (reference sequence). Trimming cost V 1 base and J 14 bases, with 19 bases left between them. The CDR3 coding sequence is TGTGCCAGCAGCTTAGTACGAGGGGAGCTGTCTCTGTATTTT. Translating it yields CASSLVRGELSLYF.

In regard to this clonotype: The junction departs from the called germline gene at one end, perhaps through a read error. The chain joins TRBV7-9 to TRBJ1-2; D ambiguous. The germline CDR1 and CDR2 sequences are SEHNR and FQNEAQ (reference sequence). The CDR3 totals 15 residues. The chain's CDR3 is CASSLRGGPNTGYTF. As DNA, the CDR3 is TGTGCCAGCAGCTTACGGGGAGGTCCTAACACGGGCTATACCTTC.

This clonotype has a handful of counts. A junction boundary mismatches the germline segment, possibly from a read error. J is TRBJ2-7 and V is TRBV15; no definite D call. The CDR3 is made up of 13 amino acids. In germline, CDR1 is LNHNV, CDR2 YYDKDF (reference sequence). The CDR3 spells CATSRDLQYEQYF. In DNA form, the CDR3 reads TGTGCCACCAGCAGAGACCTTCAGTACGAGCAATACTTC.

The chain carries TRBV7-2 and TRBJ2-3; possibly TRBD1 for D (6 bases). The CDR3 is 15 residues long. The V gene's germline CDR1 is SGHTA and CDR2 FQGNSA. The germline V and J ends were trimmed by 1 base and 3 bases, with 11 bases remaining between them. In DNA, the CDR3 is TGTGCCAGCAGCTTAGAGGGGGTGAGGACAGATACGCAGTATTTT. This sequence encodes CASSLEGVRTDTQYF.

The chain uses TRBV5-1 and TRBJ2-3, with a tentative D call TRBD2 (5 bases). Germline assignment: CDR1 SGHRS and CDR2 YFSETQ. The length of the CDR3 is 14 residues. The V end lost 6 bases, the J end lost 7 bases, and 18 bases lay between the germline ends. DNA for the CDR3: TGCGCCAGCAAAGCGGCAGGTGATCCCCATACGCAGTATTTT. Translated: CASKAAGDPHTQYF.

This chain joins TRBV7-8 and TRBJ1-5; no firm D call. Germline CDR1 reads SGHVS; CDR2 reads FQNEAQ. CDR3 length: 14 amino acids. V was clipped by 0 bases and J by 11 bases, with 14 bases between them. The CDR3 here is CASSLAYSNHTQHF. The CDR3 coding sequence is TGTGCCAGCAGCTTAGCTTATAGCAATCATACCCAGCATTTT. Looking up the rest from reference TRBV7-8 and TRBJ1-5 gives the full variable domain: GAGVSQSPRYKVAKRGQDVALRCDPISGHVSLFWYQQALGQGPEFLTYFQNEAQLDKSGLPSDRFFAERPEGSVSTLKIQRTQQEDSAVYLCASSLAYSNHTQHFGDGTRLSIL.

As to this clonotype: A much larger clone lies a single base off, so this may be a read error. The chain is built from TRBV5-6 and TRBJ2-5; TRBD2 is a possible D gene (5 bases). Trimming removed 2 bases from V and 4 bases from J, with 15 bases in between. Germline V gene data show CDR1 as SGHDT and CDR2 as YYEEEE. This CDR3 is 15 amino acids long. The CDR3 here is CASSFERAWGETQYF. DNA for the CDR3: TGTGCCAGCAGCTTTGAGAGGGCTTGGGGAGAGACCCAGTACTTC.